This TCR beta chain was documented in a study of CD8 T cells in ankylosing spondylitis. Concerning this clonotype itself: Its antigen is as yet unknown.

As the method for making TCR beta libraries, quantitative 5'-RACE with molecular barcodes was used. MiXCR was run by TCRdb on the 5' RACE reads, yielding one entry per CDR3 protein. The sample has around 320,000 distinct CDR3 sequences; about a fifth are singletons. Findings and caveats of the study: One TCR beta motif, made up of about 8 highly homologous variants, appeared characteristic of ankylosing spondylitis blood. Before this, some motif variants had been reported in reactive arthritis synovial fluid and blood. It was reported that disease-linked clones were significantly enriched in matched ankylosing spondylitis synovial fluid.

CDR1 and CDR2 (germline): SEHNR, FQNEAQ (reference sequence). There are 14 residues in the CDR3. V lost 3 bases, J lost 3 bases, and 11 bases lay in between. The V gene is TRBV7-9, the J gene TRBJ1-1; D is unclear. Source material: blood, either unsorted or a sorted T cell fraction (not recorded which). The receptor was isolated from a female donor with ankylosing spondylitis or in good health (not recorded which). CDR3 amino acids: CASSFGVTDTEAFF. In DNA form, the CDR3 reads TGTGCCAGCAGCTTCGGTGTGACGGACACTGAAGCTTTCTTT. The variable domain in full, completed from reference TRBV7-9 and TRBJ1-1, reads DTGVSQNPRHKITKRGQNVTFRCDPISEHNRLYWYRQTLGQGPEFLTYFQNEAQLEKSRLLSDRFSAERPKGSFSTLEIQRTEQGDSAMYLCASSFGVTDTEAFFGQGTRLTVV.